The 6 T cell receptor beta chains below were found in one sample sequenced in a study of beta chain features in type 1 diabetes. The whole isolated RNA underwent reverse transcription, so sequencing captured expressed TCRB transcripts. TCRdb's copy holds only in-frame clones and misses some; the assay was immunoSEQ multiplex PCR. The data hold hundreds of thousands of clones, with about 30% observed a single time. Sequencing was performed on naive CD4+ T cells from blood. The receptors here all came from a man aged 18 to 29 in good health.

This clone was observed a few times. V and J are TRBV13 and TRBJ1-1; TRBD1 matches at 10 bases. The length of the CDR3 is 16 residues. Germline trimming cut 4 bases from V and 4 bases from J; bases unmatched to any gene: 9. The germline CDR1 and CDR2 sequences are PRHDT and FYEKMQ (reference sequence). CDR3 DNA: TGTGCCAGCAGCTCGGGACAGGGGAGGTGGAGCACTGAAGCTTTCTTT. Encoded protein: CASSSGQGRWSTEAFF. Full variable domain (remainder filled in from reference TRBV13 and TRBJ1-1): AAGVIQSPRHLIKEKRETATLKCYPIPRHDTVYWYQQGPGQDPQFLISFYEKMQSDKGSIPDRFSAQQFSDYHSELNMSSLELGDSALYFCASSSGQGRWSTEAFFGQGTRLTVV.

This clone was seen more than once but under ten times. The gene calls are TRBV30 and TRBJ2-7, with TRBD2 as a possible D gene (6 bases). Germline-derived CDR1 and CDR2 are GTSNPN and SVGIG (reference sequence). The CDR3 totals 15 residues. V was pared by 0 bases and J by 0 bases, with 12 bases between. This CDR3 is CAWSVTRRRSYEQYF. CDR3 coding DNA: TGTGCCTGGAGTGTGACTAGACGGCGCTCCTACGAGCAGTACTTC.

In nucleotides, the CDR3 is TGTGCCAGCAGCTTAGCACCGGGACAGGGACCCAATGAGCAGTTCTTC. Its translation: CASSLAPGQGPNEQFF. The J gene is TRBJ2-1, the V gene TRBV7-2, with 9 bases matching TRBD1. CDR1 SGHTA and CDR2 FQGNSA come from the germline V gene. Trimming at V came to 0 bases and at J to 6 bases, leaving 6 bases not matched to a gene. There are 16 residues in the CDR3.

The chain joins TRBV10-3 to TRBJ2-3, with TRBD2 identical over 11 bases. Trimming took 6 bases from V and 6 from J; bases not matched to a gene: 5. This CDR3 comprises 14 residues. Germline CDR1 reads ENHRY; CDR2 reads SYGVKD. The CDR3 loop reads CAISELAGADTQYF. The CDR3 bases are TGTGCCATCAGCGAACTAGCGGGAGCGGATACGCAGTATTTT.

This chain joins TRBV25-1 and TRBJ2-6, with D unresolved. CDR1 is MGHDK, CDR2 SYGVNS, per germline. V dropped 3 bases and J dropped 0 bases, with 15 bases sitting between them. The CDR3 length is 18 residues. The chain's CDR3 is CASSDTGLSYSGANVLTF. The CDR3 nucleotides read TGTGCCAGCAGTGACACGGGCCTGAGTTACTCTGGGGCCAACGTCCTGACTTTC.

The chain carries TRBV30 and TRBJ2-7, with D hard to call. CDR3 size: 11 residues. The germline CDR1 and CDR2 sequences are GTSNPN and SVGIG (reference sequence). The V end was cut by 1 base, the J end by 5 bases, with 6 bases between. CDR3 in amino acids: CAWSATHEQYF. CDR3 DNA: TGTGCCTGGAGTGCCACCCACGAGCAGTACTTC.